The clone carrying this T cell receptor beta chain was recorded at least ten times. Its antigen is not identified. The CDR3 regions of TCR beta were amplified from RNA transcripts. HTBI primers were used for first-round RT-PCR of the TCR CDR3. TCRdb reprocessed the multiplex PCR reads with MiXCR, giving one entry per CDR3 protein. This table has a few hundred thousand distinct CDR3 sequences, roughly 14% appearing once. This CDR3 has 14 amino acids. The V and J ends lost 5 bases and 2 bases, in that order; junction bases with no gene match: 5. Germline V gene lookup returns CDR1 KGHSH and CDR2 LQKENI. Each diagnosis was grounded in clinical symptoms, serum thyroxine and TRAb, thyroid ultrasound, and orbital computed tomography. The data were taken from a study of T cells in Graves' hyperthyroidism and ophthalmopathy. Study observations and caveats: Most thyroid clonotypes with frequency above 0.001 were detected in blood.

The sample was blood. The rearrangement uses TRBV18 and TRBJ1-1; 7 nucleotides align to TRBD1. The source of this sequence is a young man with Graves' hyperthyroidism that later progressed to Graves' ophthalmopathy. CDR3 sequence reads: CASSKTGINTEAFF. The CDR3 DNA reads as TGTGCCAGCTCAAAGACAGGGATTAACACTGAAGCTTTCTTT.